One and the same sample provided the 15 T cell receptor beta chains below, sequenced in a study of T cell responses to AZD1222 COVID-19 vaccine. TCRdb's table, derived via immunoSEQ multiplex PCR, lists solely in-frame clones and lacks some. The sample consists of about 97,000 clones, more than 70% of them appearing once. The sample was peripheral blood, taken on day 0 of AZD1222 vaccination. The receptors were sampled from an adult in good health.

The genes are TRBV14 and TRBJ1-4; possible D gene TRBD1, 5 bases. Per the germline V gene, CDR1 is SGHDN and CDR2 is FVKESK. The ends were cut back, 0 bases at V and 10 bases at J, with 12 bases in the middle. The CDR3 spans 14 residues. The CDR3 region has the DNA TGTGCCAGCAGCCAAGAATGGGTCCAGGGAAAACTGTTTTTT. It is translated as CASSQEWVQGKLFF.

This chain joins TRBV4-1 and TRBJ1-2; D not resolved. Trimming stripped 5 bases from V and 6 bases from J, with 19 bases between. Germline CDR1 reads MGHRA; CDR2 reads YSYEKL. CDR3 length: 15 residues. Here the CDR3 reads CASSYGLPYLDGYTF. CDR3 DNA: TGCGCCAGCAGCTACGGACTGCCCTATCTGGATGGCTACACCTTC.

As regards this clone: Mismatch with germline at one junction end may stem from a read error. This CDR3 reads CASSYSDGALGPF. The CDR3 nucleotides are TGTGCCAGCAGTTACTCGGACGGGGCCCTAGGCCCCTTT. The chain recombines TRBV6-5 with TRBJ1-1, with a weak D call TRBD1 (5 bases). CDR3 length equals 13 residues. Looked up from germline, CDR1 is MNHEY and CDR2 is SVGAGI.

The chain combines TRBV5-1 with TRBJ1-2; D not certain. Germline lookup yields CDR1 SGHRS and CDR2 YFSETQ. The V and J ends lost 0 bases and 5 bases respectively, with 5 bases between them. The CDR3 is 12 amino acids. The CDR3 DNA reads as TGCGCCAGCAGCTTGGCAGGATATGGCTACACCTTC. It specifies CASSLAGYGYTF.

This chain uses TRBV9 with TRBJ1-5, with a tentative D call TRBD1 (6 bases). The CDR3 is 14 amino acids. Trimming pared 3 bases from V and 3 bases from J, leaving 10 bases between. Per the germline V gene, CDR1 is SGDLS and CDR2 is YYNGEE. DNA for the CDR3: TGTGCCAGCAGCGAACAGGGTAACAATCAGCCCCAGCATTTT. Translated, it gives CASSEQGNNQPQHF.

The rearrangement links TRBV9 to TRBJ1-1; TRBD1 aligns across 9 bases. Germline loops: CDR1 SGDLS, CDR2 YYNGEE. The ends lost 3 bases at V and 0 bases at J; junction bases unmatched: 9. The CDR3 runs 17 residues. This chain's CDR3 is CASSGRDRDLMNTEAFF. The CDR3 DNA reads TGTGCCAGCAGCGGCCGGGACAGGGACCTCATGAACACTGAAGCTTTCTTT.

The count of this clone is one. The rearrangement uses TRBV6-5 and TRBJ2-7, with D unresolved. The V end lost 6 bases, the J end lost 3 bases, and 15 bases lay between the germline ends. The CDR3 extends over 14 amino acids. CDR1 is MNHEY, CDR2 SVGAGI, per germline. In DNA form, the CDR3 reads TGTGCCAGCAGGGCCAGTCGCCCAAGCTACGAGCAGTACTTC. Translating it yields CASRASRPSYEQYF.

This clone was seen once. V usage is TRBV27 and J usage is TRBJ2-7; the D gene could be TRBD1 or TRBD2 (5 bases each). The CDR3 loop spans 15 amino acids. The germline V and J ends were trimmed by 4 bases and 0 bases, with 13 bases remaining between them. CDR1 and CDR2 from the germline V gene are MNHEY and SMNVEV (reference sequence). CDR3 nucleotide sequence: TGTGCCAGCAGTTCTGCAGGGAGCCACTCCTACGAGCAGTACTTC. Encoded protein: CASSSAGSHSYEQYF.

The genes are TRBV5-1 and TRBJ2-7, with D perhaps matching TRBD2 (5 bases). Germline V gives CDR1 SGHRS, CDR2 YFSETQ. The CDR3 has 14 amino acids. V shed 2 bases and J shed 3 bases, with 12 bases lying between them. This chain's CDR3 is CASSFDYLIYEQYF. CDR3 DNA sequence: TGCGCCAGCAGCTTCGACTACCTGATCTACGAGCAGTACTTC.

V gene TRBV6-5 combines with J gene TRBJ2-3; tentatively, D is TRBD1 (5 bases). The ends were cut back, 0 bases at V and 1 base at J, with 8 bases in the middle. This CDR3 spans 15 amino acids. The germline gives CDR1 MNHEY, CDR2 SVGAGI. CDR3 loop: CASSYSRQRTDTQYF. The CDR3 DNA reads as TGTGCCAGCAGTTACTCGAGACAGCGCACAGATACGCAGTATTTT.

J is TRBJ1-6 and V is TRBV7-2; D call uncertain. Trimming removed 2 bases from V and 8 bases from J, with 10 bases in between. The CDR3 consists of 14 residues. Germline CDR1 and CDR2: SGHTA and FQGNSA. The CDR3 loop reads CASSLTAADSPLHF. DNA for the CDR3: TGTGCCAGCAGCTTAACAGCAGCGGATTCACCCCTCCACTTT. The variable domain in full, with the rest retrieved from reference TRBV7-2 and TRBJ1-6, is GAGVSQSPSNKVTEKGKDVELRCDPISGHTALYWYRQSLGQGLEFLIYFQGNSAPDKSGLPSDRFSAERTGGSVSTLTIQRTQQEDSAVYLCASSLTAADSPLHFGNGTRLTVT.

This clone showed up just once. The chain uses TRBV6-6 and TRBJ1-1; D is unresolved. Germline-derived CDR1 and CDR2 are MNHNY and SVGAGI (reference sequence). With 5 bases removed from V and 0 bases from J, the gap between germline ends came to 19 bases. The CDR3 has 17 residues. The DNA for the CDR3 is TGTGCCAGCAGTCACCTGGCCCAGGTGCGGGTGAACACTGAAGCTTTCTTT. This translates into CASSHLAQVRVNTEAFF.

This chain connects TRBV5-4 to TRBJ2-7, with D possibly TRBD2 on 6 matching bases. CDR1 is SGHNT, CDR2 YYREEE, per germline (reference sequence). Trimming took off 3 bases at V and 7 bases at J, with 20 bases between the two ends. The CDR3 has 15 residues. The CDR3 nucleotides read TGTGCCAGCAGCTCTGCCTGGAGGGGTGATCTTGAGCAGTACTTC. This sequence encodes CASSSAWRGDLEQYF.

This clone was recorded only once. The chain employs TRBV6-2 or TRBV6-3 and TRBJ2-1; 8 nucleotides agree with TRBD2. Looked up from germline, CDR1 is MNHEY and CDR2 is SVGEGT. The V gene end was trimmed by 2 bases and the J gene end by 7 bases; junction bases not matched to a gene: 7. This CDR3 spans 15 amino acids. The CDR3, as DNA: TGTGCCAGCAGTTACGTGGCGGGAGGTATAAATGAGCAGTTCTTC. Its protein product is CASSYVAGGINEQFF.

This clone has only a few counts. This chain links TRBV4-1 with TRBJ1-4; D is unresolved. The CDR3 is 14 residues long. CDR1 MGHRA and CDR2 YSYEKL come from the germline V gene. With 3 bases removed from V and 0 bases from J, the gap between germline ends came to 5 bases. The CDR3, as DNA: TGCGCCAGCAGCCACCCCGCAACTAATGAAAAACTGTTTTTT. The encoded protein is CASSHPATNEKLFF.